This TCR beta chain stems from a study of blood T cells in healthy people across ages. General study results and limits: Strong correlation existed between TCR beta diversity and naive T cell percentage.

J lost 7 bases, V lost 5 bases, and 12 bases had no gene match. Germline CDR1 DFQATT, CDR2 SNEGSKA (reference sequence). The CDR3 length is 15 residues. A J-beta primer mix and a sample-barcoded 5' primer were used in a second PCR of about 6 to 12 cycles. TCRdb called the 5' RACE reads again in MiXCR, with one record for every CDR3 protein. This sample has about 930,000 distinct CDR3 sequences, with about 28% found just once. This clonotype occurred a few times. The antigen is unknown. In addition, the sample was reused for a study of T cells of mothers and their children.

The receptor's source is a woman aged 40 to 49 in good health. The genes are TRBV20-1 and TRBJ1-4; 8 bases match TRBD1. Sample: blood. The CDR3 is CSAFPLDRGGEKLFF. CDR3 in DNA: TGCAGTGCTTTCCCTCTTGACAGGGGAGGTGAAAAACTGTTTTTT.